This T cell receptor (beta chain) was sequenced during a study of vaccination and CD4 T cells after COVID-19. Whole-study context: Post-COVID draws followed diagnosis by a median about 100 days (range 35 to 161).

The CDR3 length is 10 residues. V was trimmed by 2 bases and J by 11 bases, leaving 7 bases between them. CDR1 is MNHNS and CDR2 is SASEGT in the germline V gene. The assay that was used to sequence DNA from cultured CD4+ T cells was the Oncomine TCR Beta short-read assay. MiXCR, run by TCRdb on the PCR reads, gives a single entry per CDR3 protein. This sample has 25,000 to 30,000 distinct CDR3 sequences, with 41% found just once. Time point indicated: late sampling 161 to 241 days after vaccination in a few convalescent patients. Treatment described: approximately nine-day PBMC culture with coronavirus spike peptide pools or control peptides (ViraFEST assay). This clonotype was counted a few times. Its antigen is currently unknown. Study-level findings and limits: Looking at convalescent patients, 304 of their 307 vaccine-specific clones were spike mono-reactive.

The chain uses TRBV6-1 and TRBJ2-7; D remains unclear. This sample comprised CD4+ T cells from blood, cultured in vitro, obtained about 7 months after SARS-CoV-2 vaccination. This receptor was taken from a human donor who had recovered from COVID-19. The CDR3 here is CASSELREYF. CDR3 nucleotide sequence: TGTGCCAGCAGTGAACTTAGGGAGTACTTC.